This TCR beta chain was captured by sequencing in a study of T-cell reconstitution after alpha-beta-depleted transplantation in children. For TCRbeta, the library was prepared with unique molecular identifiers. MiXCR, applied by TCRdb to the PCR reads, yields one record per CDR3 protein. Of 450,000 to 600,000 distinct CDR3 sequences in the sample, about 30% were seen once. The table lists this clonotype with a few counts. The CDR3 covers 14 residues. Germline CDR1 and CDR2: LNHDA and SQIVND (reference sequence). V gave up 4 bases and J gave up 8 bases, with 14 bases separating them. The chain employs TRBV19 and TRBJ1-4; D ambiguous. The clonotype comes from a human donor who donated a stem cell graft to a child with aplastic anemia. The sample was PBMCs from the stem cell graft donor, taken from the stem cell graft. CDR3 DNA: TGTGCCAGTAGTACGAGGGCGGTCGGGGAAAAACTGTTTTTT. It codes for CASSTRAVGEKLFF.